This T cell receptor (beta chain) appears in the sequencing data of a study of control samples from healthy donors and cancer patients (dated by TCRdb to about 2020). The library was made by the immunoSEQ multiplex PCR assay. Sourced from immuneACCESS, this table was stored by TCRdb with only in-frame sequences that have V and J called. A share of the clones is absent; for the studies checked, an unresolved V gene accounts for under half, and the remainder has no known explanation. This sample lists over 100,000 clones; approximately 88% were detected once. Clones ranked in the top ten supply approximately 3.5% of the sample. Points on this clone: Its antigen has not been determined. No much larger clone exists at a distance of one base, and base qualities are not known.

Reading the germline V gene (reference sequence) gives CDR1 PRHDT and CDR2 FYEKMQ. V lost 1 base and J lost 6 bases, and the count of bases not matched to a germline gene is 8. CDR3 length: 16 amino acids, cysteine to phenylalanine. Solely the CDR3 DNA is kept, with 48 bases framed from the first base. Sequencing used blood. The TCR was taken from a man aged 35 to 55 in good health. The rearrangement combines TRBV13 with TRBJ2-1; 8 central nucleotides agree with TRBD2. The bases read TGTGCCAGCAGCTTAGAAGGCGGGGGGCAGGCCAATGAGCAGTTCTTC. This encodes CASSLEGGGQANEQFF.